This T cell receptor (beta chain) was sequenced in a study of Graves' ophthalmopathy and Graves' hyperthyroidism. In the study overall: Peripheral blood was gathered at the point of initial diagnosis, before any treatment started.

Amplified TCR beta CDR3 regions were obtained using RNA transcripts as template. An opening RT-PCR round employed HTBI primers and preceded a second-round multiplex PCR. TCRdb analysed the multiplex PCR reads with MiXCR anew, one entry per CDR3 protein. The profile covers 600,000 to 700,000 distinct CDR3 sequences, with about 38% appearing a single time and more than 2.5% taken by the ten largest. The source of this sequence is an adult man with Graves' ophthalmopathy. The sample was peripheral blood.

CDR3 region: CASSESRGYTEQFF. The CDR3 bases are TGTGCCAGCAGTGAGTCCAGGGGATACACGGAGCAGTTCTTC. The chain joins TRBV25-1 to TRBJ2-1; perhaps TRBD1 as D (6 bases). V lost 3 bases and J 10 bases, leaving 16 bases between the germline ends. The CDR3 loop spans 14 amino acids. The V gene's germline CDR1 is MGHDK and CDR2 SYGVNS.